This T cell receptor beta chain was sequenced for a study of T cell clonotyping in hematopoietic cell transplantation (TCRdb year 2021). For context, the study as a whole: A total of some 140 blood samples were gathered in the study from 30 to 40 consecutive transplant recipients along with their related donors. Recruitment of patients ran from September 2015 to early 2017, and follow-up continued until late 2020 or until death. On the study overall, not on this receptor specifically: The sample size was limited, and because cells were not sorted, the contributions of CD4 and CD8 repertoires could not be separated. Inverse Simpson Index values from donors and from recipients before transplant predicted broader TCR repertoire diversity after transplant. After transplant, TCR diversity in recipients dropped, and pathologically expanded clonotypes climbed progressively between day 30 and day 180. Just a small fraction of recipient repertoires overlapped with donor repertoires, and more than 97% appeared de novo at the given depth.

The CDR3 has 13 amino acids, counting the end cysteine and phenylalanine. Kept here is only the CDR3 DNA, which spans 39 bases and is read in frame from base 1. The trim is 6 bases for V and 0 bases for J, with a gap of 8 bases between the germline ends. As encoded in the germline V gene, CDR1 is MNHNS while CDR2 is SASEGT. In its sample, this clone was seen once. Its antigen is still unknown. Per-nucleotide qualities are absent, and no much larger clonotype sits a single base away. The label giving this sample's time point can be read as: 180 days after allo-HCT. Blood from recipients was drawn about 28 days before transplant and again at days 30, 100 and 180 after transplant. Nuclei Lysis Solution was used to extract genomic DNA from fresh or cryopreserved unfractionated peripheral blood mononuclear cells. The immunoSEQ assay, a bias-controlled multiplex PCR using V- and J-specific primers, was used to amplify TCR beta CDR3 regions from genomic DNA. A second PCR step added a proprietary barcode and Illumina adapter sequences to the CDR3 amplicons. An Illumina MiSeq instrument was used for sequencing of the CDR3 libraries. In the authors' own workflow: immunoSEQ Analyzer 3.0 was used for export and quality control, with R Bioconductor and Immunarch used for downstream analyses. Repertoire metrics were calculated using only productive rearrangements within the normalized downsampled data set. In the normalized cohort, a clonotype counted as pathologically expanded if the clonotype was larger than 5 templates. Repertoire diversity was measured with the Inverse Simpson Index. To capture all clonotypes, CMV-specificity analyses were performed on the non-normalized data set. Held by TCRdb, this immuneACCESS table contains in-frame sequences only and omits some clones. Under half of the omission traces to an unresolved V gene where checked; the cause of the rest is unknown. V and J calls plus clone size are reproduced from that table; the DNA served to infer D and trimming. The sample table contains thousands of clones; only one count was recorded for about 66% of them. The ten top clones hold 25% to 30% of the sample.

This specimen consisted of PBMCs, obtained 180 days after allogeneic stem cell transplant. The chain uses TRBV6-1 and TRBJ1-1, with no reliable assignment of the D segment. This TCR was recovered from a male patient in his fifties who had an allogeneic stem cell transplant from an unrelated donor, so the T cells may come from the graft donor. Some clones in this sample may be carry-over from other donors' samples. The DNA sequence is given as TGTGCCAGCAGGACGAACATGAACACTGAAGCTTTCTTT. The translation is CASRTNMNTEAFF.